Described below is a single T cell receptor beta chain sequence and its context. No cognate antigen has been identified for it. Base qualities are not at hand, and no much larger clone is one base apart. These data are taken from a study of blood T cell dynamics during melanoma immunotherapy (dated by TCRdb to about 2020). Study-level background: The patients had metastatic melanoma and were given first-line pembrolizumab or nivolumab plus ipilimumab as standard of care in the United Kingdom. Peripheral T cell receptor repertoires of metastatic melanoma patients were profiled before and after one cycle of checkpoint inhibitor therapy to find early correlates of response. A training cohort was formed from consecutive patients, and a further independent group of patients from the same centre was pooled into an external validation set. The paper's findings and limits, for the study overall: The relatively small sample size was acknowledged as something that could potentially limit how far the results can be generalized. The study could not determine whether the T cell clones driving repertoire changes were melanoma-specific or reflected general immune activation. A bifurcated reorganization of the PBMC repertoire at W3, with increased clonality or increased diversity, was observed in patients who later achieved disease control, unlike in progressors.

The intended sense of this specimen's time point label: pre-treatment baseline. Blood was sampled before treatment (T0) and at week 3 (W3), after the first cycle of checkpoint blockade. Except for two patients with rapid clinical progression, response was assessed 12 weeks after the first infusion by RECIST 1.1; disease control meant complete response, partial response or stable disease. Any patient who had received prior systemic cancer treatment, was on concomitant immunosuppressant therapy or had synchronous other active malignancies was excluded. TCR beta was sequenced in both bulk PBMC and plasma cell-free DNA in order to track circulating cells as well as T cell turnover. PBMC were isolated from blood with Lymphoprep and SepMate tubes, followed by red cell lysis. QIAamp DNA Blood Mini kits were used to extract DNA from both PBMC and sorted T cell subsets. A fixed 350 ng of DNA was loaded for every bulk PBMC sample. TCR beta CDR3 sequences were amplified from genomic DNA using the immunoSEQ TCRb Assay kit according to manufacturer instructions. The KAPA Library Quantification Kit for Illumina platforms was used to quantify pooled libraries by qPCR. Pooled libraries were sequenced on an Illumina NextSeq 500, clustered at roughly 0.6-1.2 pM. Turning to the authors' computational methods: TCR data were analyzed using immunoSEQ ANALYZER and the R LymphoSeq package. A rearrangement efficiency score was calculated as productive divided by the sum of productive and non-productive CDR3 sequences. Clonality was measured with the Gini coefficient and diversity with the Renyi index at alpha=1, and both measures were compared pairwise between timepoints within each patient. Clonal relatedness, based on an edit distance of 3, and repertoire similarity, based on the Bhattacharyya coefficient, were both computed in LymphoSeq. To classify response, a linear discriminant analysis based on week-3 changes in clonality and diversity was built using the R MASS and caret packages. Not all clones reach the TCRdb copy of this immuneACCESS table, which keeps in-frame sequences only. Checked studies attribute under half of the gap to unresolved V genes and leave the rest unexplained. That table gives V, J and clone size, and the DNA gave D and trimming. The sample records approximately 12,000 clones, 85% to 90% of which are singletons. Around 3.3% of the sample is in the top ten clones.

The germline V gene yields ENHRY for CDR1 and SYGVKD for CDR2. After removal of 6 bases from V and 5 bases from J, the junction retains 6 bases not matched to a gene. Taken from cysteine to phenylalanine, the CDR3 has 14 residues. Here the CDR3 DNA is all that survives: 42 bases in frame from base 1. The TCR comes from a human donor with melanoma. The sample was blood, taken from a patient treated with checkpoint blockade. This sequence uses TRBV10-3 and TRBJ1-1, with 10 bases aligning to TRBD1. The CDR3 in this case is CAISRQGADTEAFF. At the DNA level, the sequence is TGTGCCATCAGCAGACAGGGGGCAGATACTGAAGCTTTCTTT.